Shown below are 3 T cell receptor beta chains from a single sample sequenced in a study of cytomegalovirus exposure and HLA in healthy donors (dated by TCRdb to about 2017). Libraries were built with the immunoSEQ multiplex PCR assay. Imported from immuneACCESS, the table was reduced by TCRdb to in-frame sequences with V and J called. These copies leave out some clones; in studies compared against another copy, an unresolved V gene accounts for under half, and the cause of the remainder is not known. For this sample there are over 110,000 clones; 85% to 90% appear just once. The ten top clones hold 8.7% of the sample. Sequencing was done on a sample of PBMCs. The receptors originated from a young man in good health and CMV-seropositive.

The chain uses TRBV30 and TRBJ1-2; D perhaps matches TRBD1 (5 bases). Germline loops: CDR1 GTSNPN, CDR2 SVGIG (reference sequence). Trimming pared 1 base from V and 0 bases from J, leaving 21 bases between. CDR3 length: 18 residues. The CDR3 DNA sequence: TGTGCCTGGAGTGGGGGAGGGATTACAGGCCGCCCTAACTATGGCTACACCTTC. Its protein product is CAWSGGGITGRPNYGYTF.

The chain employs TRBV7-9 and TRBJ2-5; possibly TRBD1 for D (6 bases). Germline values: CDR1 SEHNR, CDR2 FQNEAQ (reference sequence). This CDR3 has 19 amino acids. Trimming stripped 2 bases from V and 2 bases from J, with 24 bases between. The CDR3 DNA sequence: TGTGCCAGCAGCTTAAGGGGCAGGGGCGCGCTCACCTTTCAAGAGACCCAGTACTTC. It is translated as CASSLRGRGALTFQETQYF.

Only a few counts were recorded for this clone. The chain couples TRBV25-1 to TRBJ1-2, with D maybe TRBD1 (5 bases). CDR3 length: 10 residues. The germline CDR1 and CDR2 sequences are MGHDK and SYGVNS. Trimming took 7 bases from V and 8 from J, leaving 8 bases between them. Here the CDR3 reads CASKGAGYTF. Here the CDR3 DNA reads TGTGCCAGCAAAGGGGCGGGCTACACCTTC.